This TCR beta chain was captured in a study of blood T cell repertoires in COVID-19. On the study more broadly: Sites across the United States, Italy and Spain contributed samples from acute and convalescent COVID-19. T cells, B-cell-depleted T cells, or PBMCs supplied cDNA or gDNA.

Germline V gene sequence: CDR1 MNHNS, CDR2 SASEGT. This CDR3 contains 15 residues. Trimming shortened V by 3 bases and J by 5 bases, and 16 bases separated the two germline ends. TCRdb's copy holds only in-frame clones and misses some; the assay was immunoSEQ multiplex PCR. Among approximately 150,000 clones, more than 70% were seen once, and the ten largest hold around 1.5%. This chain links TRBV6-1 with TRBJ2-5, with D unclear. The sequence came from a human donor in a cohort sampled during active COVID-19. Sequencing was carried out using peripheral blood. The CDR3 DNA reads as TGTGCCAGCAGTGATTCACCAGCGAGGCAGGAGACCCAGTACTTC. Protein sequence: CASSDSPARQETQYF.